One sample yielded the 18 T cell receptor beta chains listed below, sequenced in a study of blood T cell repertoires in COVID-19. TCRdb's copy holds only in-frame clones and misses some; the assay was immunoSEQ multiplex PCR. Here the sample spans about 230,000 clones, 65% to 85% being singletons. Sequencing was performed on peripheral blood. These TCRs come from a man between 40 and 49 years old with acute or convalescent COVID-19.

The chain employs TRBV19 and TRBJ1-5; D not resolved. CDR1 LNHDA and CDR2 SQIVND come from the germline V gene (reference sequence). There are 15 residues in the CDR3. V was cut by 2 bases and J by 5 bases, with 13 bases left in between. CDR3 sequence reads: CASSISGFGYQPQHF. The DNA of the CDR3 is TGTGCCAGTAGTATAAGCGGGTTTGGGTATCAGCCCCAGCATTTT. The whole variable domain, remainder taken from reference TRBV19 and TRBJ1-5, is DGGITQSPKYLFRKEGQNVTLSCEQNLNHDAMYWYRQDPGQGLRLIYYSQIVNDFQKGDIAEGYSVSREKKESFPLTVTSAQKNPTAFYLCASSISGFGYQPQHFGDGTRLSIL.

The V and J genes are TRBV7-9 and TRBJ1-2; D perhaps matches TRBD1 (6 bases). This CDR3 has 13 residues. CDR1 is SEHNR, CDR2 FQNEAQ, per germline (reference sequence). With 7 bases removed from V and 3 bases from J, the gap between germline ends came to 12 bases. The CDR3 loop is CASTTTGYYGYTF. CDR3 DNA: TGTGCCAGCACCACGACAGGTTACTATGGCTACACCTTC.

The chain recombines TRBV5-8 with TRBJ1-1; no reliable D call. The CDR3 length is 12 residues. Germline loops: CDR1 SGHTS, CDR2 YDEGEE. Trimming shortened V by 0 bases and J by 11 bases, and 11 bases separated the two germline ends. The chain's CDR3 is CASSLAVTVAFF. In DNA, the CDR3 is TGTGCCAGCAGCTTGGCTGTCACAGTGGCTTTCTTT. Looking up the rest from reference TRBV5-8 and TRBJ1-1 gives the full variable domain: EAGVTQSPTHLIKTRGQQATLRCSPISGHTSVYWYQQALGLGLQFLLWYDEGEERNRGNFPPRFSGRQFPNYSSELNVNALELEDSALYLCASSLAVTVAFFGQGTRLTVV.

The J gene is TRBJ1-6, the V gene TRBV5-6, with D possibly TRBD1 on 6 matching bases. Germline CDR1 reads SGHDT; CDR2 reads YYEEEE. This CDR3 is 15 amino acids long. V gave up 4 bases and J gave up 8 bases, with 16 bases separating them. CDR3 in amino acids: CASSHRAGADSPLHF. The CDR3 coding sequence is TGTGCCAGCAGCCACCGAGCAGGGGCGGATTCACCCCTCCACTTT.

V and J are TRBV19 and TRBJ2-3, with TRBD1 as a possible D gene (6 bases). Germline CDR1 is LNHDA and CDR2 is SQIVND (reference sequence). Between the trimmed V and J ends, which lost 4 bases and 0 bases, there was a span of 14 bases. The CDR3 contains 16 residues. CDR3 in DNA: TGTGCCAGTAGTACCTACAGGGCGCCTAGCACAGATACGCAGTATTTT. Translated: CASSTYRAPSTDTQYF.

The chain couples TRBV4-2 to TRBJ1-1; D is possibly TRBD1 (6 bases). From germline, CDR1 is LGHNA and CDR2 YNFKEQ. Trimming took off 4 bases at V and 0 bases at J, with 9 bases between the two ends. The CDR3 is made up of 14 amino acids. The DNA of the CDR3 is TGTGCCAGCAGCCCTGGGACAATGAACACTGAAGCTTTCTTT. Protein sequence: CASSPGTMNTEAFF.

The gene calls are TRBV19 and TRBJ1-1; the match to TRBD1 covers 8 bases. Looked up from germline, CDR1 is LNHDA and CDR2 is SQIVND (reference sequence). V shed 4 bases and J 4 bases; nucleotides not matched to a gene: 8. This CDR3 comprises 15 residues. The CDR3 nucleotides are TGTGCCAGTAGTACCGGACAGGGATGGACCACTGAAGCTTTCTTT. Amino acid sequence: CASSTGQGWTTEAFF. Filled out from reference TRBV19 and TRBJ1-1, the complete variable domain reads DGGITQSPKYLFRKEGQNVTLSCEQNLNHDAMYWYRQDPGQGLRLIYYSQIVNDFQKGDIAEGYSVSREKKESFPLTVTSAQKNPTAFYLCASSTGQGWTTEAFFGQGTRLTVV.

This clone was observed a few times. The rearrangement uses TRBV10-2 and TRBJ1-5, with D maybe TRBD1 (6 bases). CDR3 length: 13 amino acids. The ends were cut back, 5 bases at V and 6 bases at J, with 11 bases in the middle. Germline V CDR1 and CDR2: WSHSY, SAAADI. The CDR3 coding sequence is TGCGCCAGCAGTCCAGGGGCACGTCAGCCCCAGCATTTT. This codes for CASSPGARQPQHF.

The chain links TRBV18 to TRBJ1-1; tentative D call: TRBD1 (6 bases). Germline loops: CDR1 KGHSH, CDR2 LQKENI. CDR3 length equals 15 residues. V was shortened by 0 bases and J by 4 bases, with 12 bases between the two germline ends. This CDR3 reads CASSPPGGQGTEAFF. DNA for the CDR3: TGTGCCAGCTCACCACCGGGGGGGCAAGGCACTGAAGCTTTCTTT.

J is TRBJ2-1 and V is TRBV5-5, with D possibly TRBD2 on 6 matching bases. This CDR3 contains 16 residues. The V gene lost 4 bases and the J gene lost 4 bases, with 18 bases spanning the gap. Germline values: CDR1 SGHKS, CDR2 YYEKEE (reference sequence). The CDR3 DNA reads TGTGCCAGCAGCCGAATTGGGGCTAGCGATTACAATGAGCAGTTCTTC. It specifies CASSRIGASDYNEQFF.

The rearrangement links TRBV7-6 to TRBJ2-1; weak D call: TRBD1 (7 bases). The CDR3 runs 17 residues. Per germline, CDR1 SGHVS and CDR2 FNYEAQ. V was clipped by 6 bases and J by 3 bases, with 21 bases between them. The CDR3 spells CASRRRDWGQNYNEQFF. Here the CDR3 DNA reads TGTGCCAGCAGGAGAAGGGACTGGGGACAGAACTACAATGAGCAGTTCTTC.

This chain links TRBV3-1 (or the pseudogene TRBV3-2) with TRBJ2-1; 8 bases align to TRBD2. The CDR3 is 14 residues long. The V and J ends lost 0 bases and 10 bases, in that order; junction bases with no gene match: 5. The V gene's germline CDR1 is LGHDT and CDR2 YNNKEL (reference sequence). Written as DNA, the CDR3 is TGTGCCAGCAGCCAAGATATAAGCGGGAGAGAGCAGTTCTTC. The encoded protein is CASSQDISGREQFF.

This chain joins TRBV25-1 and TRBJ1-1; 7 bases fit TRBD1. Germline V lookup: CDR1 MGHDK, CDR2 SYGVNS. The CDR3 is made up of 14 amino acids. The V segment lost 7 bases and the J segment 1 base; nucleotides outside the gene matches: 6. CDR3 nucleotides: TGTGCCAGCAATTTTCAGGGGGAGAACACTGAAGCTTTCTTT. It encodes CASNFQGENTEAFF.

V usage is TRBV19 and J usage is TRBJ2-1; tentatively, D is TRBD2 (6 bases). The CDR3 is 16 amino acids. CDR1 is LNHDA, CDR2 SQIVND, per germline (reference sequence). V was cut by 5 bases and J by 3 bases, with 17 bases left in between. Here the CDR3 DNA reads TGTGCCAGTAGTCCCCCCGTCGGGAGCTTCTACAATGAGCAGTTCTTC. This encodes CASSPPVGSFYNEQFF.

Comments on this clone: The germline gene is not matched at one end of the junction; a read error may be the cause. This chain links TRBV7-9 with TRBJ2-7; D is possibly TRBD2 (5 bases). The CDR3 length is 13 residues. The germline CDR1 and CDR2 sequences are SEHNR and FQNEAQ (reference sequence). For the CDR3, the DNA is TGTGCCAGCAGCTTGGCTAGCTCCGACGAGCAGTACTTC. This gives the protein CASSLASSDEQYF.

This rearrangement joins TRBV7-9 to TRBJ2-7, with D perhaps TRBD1 (5 bases). The CDR3 has 13 residues. The V gene's germline CDR1 is SEHNR and CDR2 FQNEAQ (reference sequence). The ends were cut back, 6 bases at V and 5 bases at J, with 14 bases in the middle. The CDR3 loop reads CASSSGNSDEQYF. The CDR3 DNA is TGTGCCAGCAGTTCAGGGAATTCCGACGAGCAGTACTTC. Based on the CDR3 plus reference TRBV7-9 and TRBJ2-7, the full variable domain is DTGVSQNPRHKITKRGQNVTFRCDPISEHNRLYWYRQTLGQGPEFLTYFQNEAQLEKSRLLSDRFSAERPKGSFSTLEIQRTEQGDSAMYLCASSSGNSDEQYFGPGTRLTVT.

V is TRBV30 and J is TRBJ2-2; D unclear. The CDR3 sequence is 13 residues long. Looked up from germline, CDR1 is GTSNPN and CDR2 is SVGIG (reference sequence). V was clipped by 0 bases and J by 3 bases, with 5 bases between them. The CDR3 DNA follows: TGTGCCTGGAGTGTACAGTACACCGGGGAGCTGTTTTTT. It encodes CAWSVQYTGELFF.

This clone occurred once. The CDR3 region is CASSSTPGQGGGYTF. The CDR3 DNA reads TGTGCCAGCAGCTCCACCCCTGGACAGGGGGGTGGCTACACCTTC. The J gene is TRBJ1-2, the V gene TRBV7-2, with TRBD1 matching 10 bases. J gave up 7 bases and V 4 bases, and 9 bases lay outside the gene matches. Germline lookup yields CDR1 SGHTA and CDR2 FQGNSA. CDR3 length equals 15 residues.